These 5 T cell receptor beta chains were all obtained from the same sample, sequenced in a study of T cell responses to AZD1222 COVID-19 vaccine (dated by TCRdb to the early 2020s). The intended sense of this specimen's time point label: baseline before first vaccination. The treatment or condition tag for this specimen amounts to: meningococcal conjugate vaccine given as trial control. Libraries were constructed by the immunoSEQ multiplex PCR assay. Not all clones reach the TCRdb copy of this immuneACCESS table, which keeps in-frame sequences only. Checked studies attribute under half of the gap to unresolved V genes and leave the rest unexplained. Recorded for this sample are around 150,000 clones; approximately 89% of them occurred a single time. The ten biggest clones cover 3% to 4% of the sample. The starting material was peripheral blood, obtained on day 0 of MenACWY control vaccination. These receptor sequences come from an adult in good health.

The rearrangement joins TRBV19 to TRBJ1-2, with 8 positions matching TRBD1. V lost 2 bases and J lost 2; bases outside the gene matches: 10. In germline, CDR1 is LNHDA, CDR2 SQIVND (reference sequence). The CDR3 is 17 amino acids. CDR3 sequence: CASSIYRGGVRNYGYTF. In DNA form, the CDR3 reads TGTGCCAGTAGTATATACAGGGGGGGAGTTCGAAACTATGGCTACACCTTC.

The chain is built from TRBV2 and TRBJ1-1; possible D gene TRBD1, 5 bases. Germline V gene data show CDR1 as SNHLY and CDR2 as FYNNEI. The CDR3 is made up of 13 amino acids. V shed 7 bases and J shed 3 bases, with 12 bases lying between them. The CDR3 loop reads CASTLRGDTEAFF. Written as DNA, the CDR3 is TGTGCCAGCACCTTACGGGGGGACACTGAAGCTTTCTTT.

V usage is TRBV6-5 and J usage is TRBJ1-6, with D possibly TRBD1 on 5 matching bases. V was trimmed by 4 bases and J by 7 bases, leaving 14 bases between them. The germline CDR1 and CDR2 sequences are MNHEY and SVGAGI. The length of the CDR3 is 15 residues. The CDR3 is CASSFKGFYNSPLHF. CDR3 DNA sequence: TGTGCCAGCAGTTTCAAGGGGTTCTACAATTCACCCCTCCACTTT.

The rearrangement joins TRBV30 to TRBJ1-2; no reliable D call. The CDR3 has 13 amino acids. Germline lookup yields CDR1 GTSNPN and CDR2 SVGIG (reference sequence). V gave up 8 bases and J gave up 4 bases, with 17 bases separating them. The CDR3: CAIRAEVSYGYTF. Here the CDR3 DNA reads TGTGCCATTCGGGCCGAAGTTTCCTATGGCTACACCTTC.

V usage is TRBV6-1 and J usage is TRBJ2-3; perhaps D is TRBD1 or TRBD2 (5 bases each). This CDR3 has 16 amino acids. Germline V lookup: CDR1 MNHNS, CDR2 SASEGT. The germline V and J ends were trimmed by 4 bases and 2 bases, with 16 bases remaining between them. Written as DNA, the CDR3 is TGTGCCAGCAGTGGTCTAAGTCGGGGCCCCACAGATACGCAGTATTTT. The encoded protein is CASSGLSRGPTDTQYF.